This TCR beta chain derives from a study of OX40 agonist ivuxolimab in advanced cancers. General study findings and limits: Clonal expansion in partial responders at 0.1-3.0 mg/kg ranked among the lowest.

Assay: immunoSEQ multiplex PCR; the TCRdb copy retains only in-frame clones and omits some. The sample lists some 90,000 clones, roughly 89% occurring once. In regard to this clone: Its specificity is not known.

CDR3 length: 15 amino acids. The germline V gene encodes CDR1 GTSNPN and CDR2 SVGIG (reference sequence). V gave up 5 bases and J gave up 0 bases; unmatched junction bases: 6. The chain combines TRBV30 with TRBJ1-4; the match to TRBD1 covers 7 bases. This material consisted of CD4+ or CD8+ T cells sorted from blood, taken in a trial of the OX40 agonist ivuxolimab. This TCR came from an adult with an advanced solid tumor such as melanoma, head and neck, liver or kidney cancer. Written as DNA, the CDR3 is TGTGCCTGGGAGCCGGGACAGACAACTAATGAAAAACTGTTTTTT. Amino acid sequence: CAWEPGQTTNEKLFF.